This T cell receptor (beta chain) originates from a study of cytomegalovirus exposure and HLA in healthy donors. PCR used 60 Vbeta primers and 13 Jbeta primers. The method was immunoSEQ multiplex PCR; TCRdb's version includes in-frame clones alone and lacks a portion of them. The top ten hold less than 3.5% of the sample, which has just under 150,000 clones, around 86% seen once. Points on this clone: Its target is not known.

CDR3 length equals 13 residues. Per germline, CDR1 MGHRA and CDR2 YSYEKL. V was pared by 4 bases and J by 7 bases, with 11 bases between. The study's findings and limits: An analysis that came later showed most CMV-associated TCR beta chains appearing HLA-restricted.

The specimen was PBMCs. The chain uses TRBV4-1 and TRBJ2-1; D perhaps matches TRBD2 (5 bases). The clonotype comes from a woman in her 30s in good health and CMV-seronegative. Here the CDR3 reads CASSPLRGNEQFF. The DNA of the CDR3 is TGCGCCAGCAGCCCCCTTAGAGGGAATGAGCAGTTCTTC.